One and the same sample provided the 7 T cell receptor beta chains below, sequenced in a study of Ad26.COV2.S vaccination and SARS-CoV-2 variants. Clones were sequenced by immunoSEQ multiplex PCR, and TCRdb holds only the in-frame ones, with some missing. The repertoire includes roughly 400,000 clones, approximately 90% of them detected once, and more than 1.5% sits in the top ten. Treatment specified: about 20 received Ad26.COV2.S at low or high dose, single or two shots; about 5 received placebo; per-sample allocation not given. Day 63 following the first vaccine or placebo injection was when the samples were taken. This sample comprised peripheral blood, obtained in a trial of Ad26.COV2.S vaccine versus placebo. The receptors shown here come from a person between 18 and 65 years old who received the Ad26.COV2.S COVID-19 vaccine or a placebo.

The V and J genes are TRBV28 and TRBJ2-7; D may correspond to TRBD1 or TRBD2 (6 bases each). The germline gives CDR1 MDHEN, CDR2 SYDVKM. The CDR3 is 15 amino acids. The V end was cut by 5 bases, the J end by 5 bases, with 19 bases between. The CDR3 spells CASSHTGTGGHEQYF. The CDR3 DNA is TGTGCCAGCAGTCACACCGGAACTGGGGGGCACGAGCAGTACTTC. Using reference TRBV28 and TRBJ2-7 for the parts outside the CDR3, the full variable domain is DVKVTQSSRYLVKRTGEKVFLECVQDMDHENMFWYRQDPGLGLRLIYFSYDVKMKEKGDIPEGYSVSREKKERFSLILESASTNQTSMYLCASSHTGTGGHEQYFGPGTRLTVT.

This clone has just a few counts. This chain connects TRBV19 to TRBJ1-2; D uncertain. V lost 3 bases and J lost 5, with 13 bases in between. CDR3 length equals 14 residues. From germline, CDR1 is LNHDA and CDR2 SQIVND (reference sequence). In DNA form, the CDR3 reads TGTGCCAGTAGTATCGTGGAAGCGACTTATGGCTACACCTTC. This translates into CASSIVEATYGYTF.

The gene calls are TRBV19 and TRBJ2-7; a weak D match, TRBD2 (6 bases). This CDR3 is built from 13 residues. V was shortened by 4 bases and J by 2 bases, with 9 bases between the two germline ends. Germline V gene data show CDR1 as LNHDA and CDR2 as SQIVND (reference sequence). The DNA of the CDR3 is TGTGCCAGTAGTAGCGGGATAGCCTACGAGCAGTACTTC. The encoded protein is CASSSGIAYEQYF.

The rearrangement uses TRBV18 and TRBJ2-1; 7 bases match TRBD1. CDR3 length: 15 amino acids. V shed 6 bases, J shed 4 bases, and the junction held 9 bases outside the gene matches. CDR1 KGHSH and CDR2 LQKENI come from the germline V gene. In DNA form, the CDR3 reads TGTGCCAGCTCTCAGGGACAGCCCCCTTACAATGAGCAGTTCTTC. Translated: CASSQGQPPYNEQFF.

Here the CDR3 reads CASSRGGTGGTEAFF. CDR3 nucleotide sequence: TGTGCCAGCAGCCGCGGCGGTACTGGAGGCACTGAAGCTTTCTTT. The J gene is TRBJ1-1, the V gene TRBV7-9; no clear D gene. With 5 bases removed from V and 4 bases from J, the gap between germline ends came to 17 bases. The CDR3 runs to 15 residues. Germline V gene data show CDR1 as SEHNR and CDR2 as FQNEAQ (reference sequence).

The chain employs TRBV21-1 and TRBJ2-5. TRBV21-1 is assigned pseudogene status. CDR3 length equals 15 residues. Written as DNA, the CDR3 is TGTGCCAGCAGCAAAGGAAGGATCTACCAAGAGACCCAGTACTTC. Its protein product is CASSKGRIYQETQYF.

This clone was seen once. The V and J genes are TRBV28 and TRBJ2-1; the match to TRBD2 covers 12 bases. Germline lookup yields CDR1 MDHEN and CDR2 SYDVKM. This CDR3 is built from 15 residues. V gave up 4 bases and J gave up 4 bases; unmatched junction bases: 2. The CDR3 protein is CASSSSGGGYNEQFF. DNA of the CDR3: TGTGCCAGCAGTTCTAGCGGGGGGGGATACAATGAGCAGTTCTTC. Full variable domain (rest looked up from reference TRBV28 and TRBJ2-1): DVKVTQSSRYLVKRTGEKVFLECVQDMDHENMFWYRQDPGLGLRLIYFSYDVKMKEKGDIPEGYSVSREKKERFSLILESASTNQTSMYLCASSSSGGGYNEQFFGPGTRLTVL.